The 26 T cell receptor beta chains listed next were all sequenced from one sample in a study of CD8 T cells in Susac syndrome (dated by TCRdb to the late 2010s). The method was the immunoSEQ multiplex PCR assay. RNA was extracted with the RNeasy kit and roughly 0.45 to 1 ug was reverse transcribed using random hexamers. TCRdb reran the public reads through fastp at Q25 and MiXCR, keeping productive beta chains. Each CDR3 protein appears once, grouped with its most common genes and DNA. Recorded for this sample are roughly 200,000 distinct CDR3 sequences; about 95% of them occurred a single time. The top ten clones comprise approximately 0.1% of the sample. The sequencing input was CD4+ T cells from PBMCs. The receptor source for this set is a human donor in good health.

The V gene is TRBV3-1, the J gene TRBJ2-1; TRBD1 or TRBD2 may be the D gene (6 bases each). Trimming stripped 1 base from V and 9 bases from J, with 10 bases between. The CDR3 extends over 13 amino acids. The germline V gene encodes CDR1 LGHDT and CDR2 YNNKEL (reference sequence). The CDR3 here is CASSQAGALEQFF. Written as DNA, the CDR3 is TGTGCCAGCAGCCAAGCGGGGGCGCTTGAGCAGTTCTTC.

The rearrangement uses TRBV20-1 and TRBJ2-7; D assignment may be TRBD1 or TRBD2 (5 bases each). The length of the CDR3 is 13 residues. The germline V and J ends were trimmed by 5 bases and 2 bases, with 13 bases remaining between them. Germline loops: CDR1 DFQATT, CDR2 SNEGSKA (reference sequence). CDR3 in DNA: TGCAGTGCTCCTTCAGGGACCACCTACGAGCAGTACTTC. Its protein product is CSAPSGTTYEQYF.

The chain joins TRBV9 to TRBJ2-1, with D unclear. The CDR3 has 14 amino acids. V gave up 2 bases and J gave up 5 bases, with 11 bases separating them. Germline V gene sequence: CDR1 SGDLS, CDR2 YYNGEE. In DNA, the CDR3 is TGTGCCAGCAGCGTTAATGGGGTCGACAATGAGCAGTTCTTC. Translated: CASSVNGVDNEQFF.

The CDR3 loop is CASSVGTGIYTGELFF. In DNA, the CDR3 is TGTGCCAGCAGCGTAGGCACAGGGATTTACACCGGGGAGCTGTTTTTT. The rearrangement links TRBV9 to TRBJ2-2; weak D call: TRBD1 (6 bases). V was pared by 0 bases and J by 3 bases, with 12 bases between. The germline V gene has CDR1 SGDLS and CDR2 YYNGEE. This CDR3 has 16 amino acids.

The chain carries TRBV12-3 or TRBV12-4 and TRBJ2-3; 10 bases line up with TRBD2. The CDR3 spans 15 residues. J was trimmed by 2 bases and V by 4 bases; bases with no gene match: 3. The CDR3 is CASSWTSGPTDTQYF. CDR3 nucleotides: TGTGCCAGCAGTTGGACTAGCGGTCCCACAGATACGCAGTATTTT.

The J gene is TRBJ2-5, the V gene TRBV7-8, with 9 bases fitting TRBD2. There are 15 residues in the CDR3. Germline CDR1 SGHVS, CDR2 FQNEAQ. V lost 6 bases to trimming and J lost 1 base; unmatched junction nucleotides: 6. The CDR3 nucleotides read TGTGCCAGCAGACCAAGACTAGCGGCCCAAGAGACCCAGTACTTC. This sequence encodes CASRPRLAAQETQYF.

This chain links TRBV12-3 or TRBV12-4 with TRBJ2-2; 10 nucleotides align to TRBD2. The CDR3 length is 15 residues. J was trimmed by 5 bases and V by 2 bases; bases with no gene match: 2. CDR3 amino acids: CASSLFSGRTGELFF. The CDR3 DNA is TGTGCCAGCAGTTTATTTAGCGGGAGGACCGGGGAGCTGTTTTTT.

The rearrangement uses TRBV7-3 and TRBJ2-6, with a weak D call TRBD1 (6 bases). The CDR3 extends over 15 amino acids. From germline, CDR1 is SGHTA and CDR2 FQGTGA. V lost 5 bases to trimming and J lost 0 bases, with 8 bases between them. The CDR3 DNA sequence: TGTGCCAGCAGCCGGACAGACTCTGGGGCCAACGTCCTGACTTTC. It codes for CASSRTDSGANVLTF.

The genes are TRBV20-1 and TRBJ2-1; D perhaps matches TRBD2 (7 bases). Trimming pared 4 bases from V and 7 bases from J, leaving 17 bases between. The CDR3 has 14 residues. Germline V gene sequence: CDR1 DFQATT, CDR2 SNEGSKA (reference sequence). CDR3: CSANLRGGLNEQFF. The CDR3 bases are TGCAGTGCTAACCTGAGGGGGGGATTGAATGAGCAGTTCTTC.

The chain couples TRBV3-1 to TRBJ2-7; 9 bases are a match to TRBD2. The trim removed 6 bases at V and 3 bases at J, leaving 9 bases unmatched. Germline lookup yields CDR1 LGHDT and CDR2 YNNKEL (reference sequence). The CDR3 runs to 15 residues. CDR3 loop: CASRRTSGPHYEQYF. For the CDR3, the DNA is TGTGCCAGCAGACGAACTAGCGGGCCCCACTACGAGCAGTACTTC.

This clonotype has only one observation. The chain's CDR3 is CSAQRSFNQPQHF. The CDR3 nucleotides are TGCAGTGCTCAACGGTCCTTTAATCAGCCCCAGCATTTT. The V gene is TRBV20-1, the J gene TRBJ1-5; no definite D call. Germline V gene sequence: CDR1 DFQATT, CDR2 SNEGSKA (reference sequence). V shed 5 bases and J shed 4 bases, with 12 bases lying between them. The CDR3 consists of 13 residues.

This rearrangement joins TRBV28 to TRBJ1-1; D unclear. V dropped 7 bases and J dropped 6 bases, with 12 bases sitting between them. The germline V gene has CDR1 MDHEN and CDR2 SYDVKM. The CDR3 is made up of 12 amino acids. DNA of the CDR3: TGTGCCAGCAAGATTGGGTTAGCTGAAGCTTTCTTT. It encodes CASKIGLAEAFF. The variable domain in full, completed from reference TRBV28 and TRBJ1-1, reads DVKVTQSSRYLVKRTGEKVFLECVQDMDHENMFWYRQDPGLGLRLIYFSYDVKMKEKGDIPEGYSVSREKKERFSLILESASTNQTSMYLCASKIGLAEAFFGQGTRLTVV.

The chain uses TRBV11-1 and TRBJ2-1; D unresolved. V shed 2 bases and J shed 10 bases, with 9 bases lying between them. The CDR3 spans 12 residues. CDR1 is SGHAT and CDR2 is FQDESV in the germline V gene (reference sequence). In DNA form, the CDR3 reads TGTGCCAGCAGCTTAATCTGGCGAGAGCAGTTCTTC. Translated: CASSLIWREQFF.

The V gene is TRBV19, the J gene TRBJ2-7; D uncertain. The germline V gene encodes CDR1 LNHDA and CDR2 SQIVND (reference sequence). The CDR3 covers 14 residues. The V gene lost 6 bases and the J gene lost 1 base, with 13 bases spanning the gap. In DNA, the CDR3 is TGTGCCAGTAGCACCACTATGGCTTCCTACGAGCAGTACTTC. Its protein product is CASSTTMASYEQYF.

V gene TRBV7-9 combines with J gene TRBJ2-7; D unclear. Germline-derived CDR1 and CDR2 are SEHNR and FQNEAQ (reference sequence). Trimming stripped 8 bases from V and 3 bases from J, with 17 bases between. The CDR3 is 14 residues long. The CDR3 sequence: CASGTGSGYYEQYF. Written as DNA, the CDR3 is TGTGCCAGCGGCACCGGCTCGGGTTACTACGAGCAGTACTTC.

V is TRBV28 and J is TRBJ2-2, with D perhaps TRBD1 or TRBD2 (7 bases each). The CDR3 covers 17 residues. Per the germline V gene, CDR1 is MDHEN and CDR2 is SYDVKM. V gave up 8 bases and J gave up 1 base, with 20 bases separating them. The CDR3 region is CASGTASLAENTGELFF. In DNA form, the CDR3 reads TGTGCCAGCGGGACAGCCTCTCTAGCGGAGAACACCGGGGAGCTGTTTTTT.

This chain connects TRBV12-3 or TRBV12-4 to TRBJ2-5; maybe TRBD1 (6 bases). The CDR3 covers 15 residues. V lost 2 bases and J 5 bases, leaving 15 bases between the germline ends. The CDR3 DNA follows: TGTGCCAGCAGTTTACGACGGCCCCAGGGGGAGACCCAGTACTTC. Amino acid sequence: CASSLRRPQGETQYF.

The chain uses TRBV30 and TRBJ2-7, with D possibly being TRBD1 (6 bases). V was cut by 5 bases and J by 3 bases, with 17 bases left in between. The CDR3 is made up of 14 amino acids. Germline V gene sequence: CDR1 GTSNPN, CDR2 SVGIG (reference sequence). The DNA of the CDR3 is TGTGCCTGGGGGGGCAGTGTCCCCTTCTACGAGCAGTACTTC. Translation: CAWGGSVPFYEQYF. The whole variable domain, filled in from reference TRBV30 and TRBJ2-7, reads SQTIHQWPATLVQPVGSPLSLECTVEGTSNPNLYWYRQAAGRGLQLLFYSVGIGQISSEVPQNLSASRPQDRQFILSSKKLLLSDSGFYLCAWGGSVPFYEQYFGPGTRLTVT.

CDR3 protein: CASSSRNSGSSGNEQFF. CDR3 coding DNA: TGTGCCAGCTCATCGAGAAACAGCGGGAGCTCTGGCAATGAGCAGTTCTTC. J is TRBJ2-1 and V is TRBV18; TRBD2 matches at 8 bases. The CDR3 spans 17 residues. Trimming took 5 bases from V and 6 from J; bases not matched to a gene: 15. Per germline, CDR1 KGHSH and CDR2 LQKENI.

The chain uses TRBV12-3 or TRBV12-4 and TRBJ1-1; 10 nucleotides line up with TRBD1. There are 16 residues in the CDR3. The trim removed 5 bases at V and 3 bases at J, leaving 9 bases unmatched. The CDR3 reads CASSPFRTGGDTEAFF. DNA of the CDR3: TGTGCCAGCAGTCCTTTTCGGACAGGGGGGGACACTGAAGCTTTCTTT.

The chain links TRBV3-1 to TRBJ2-2; the D is unclear. Germline V CDR1 and CDR2: LGHDT, YNNKEL (reference sequence). Trimming removed 5 bases at V and 6 bases at J, with 10 bases between. The CDR3 has 13 amino acids. The CDR3 loop reads CASSKTMAGELFF. The CDR3 DNA reads TGTGCCAGCAGCAAGACCATGGCCGGGGAGCTGTTTTTT.

The chain uses TRBV11-2 and TRBJ2-7, with 11 bases aligning to TRBD2. V trimming: 6 bases; J trimming: 2 bases; junction bases outside the gene matches: 6. Germline V CDR1 and CDR2: SGHAT, FQNNGV. The CDR3 consists of 15 residues. The CDR3 here is CASRLAGVVAYEQYF. In DNA form, the CDR3 reads TGTGCCAGCAGACTAGCGGGAGTAGTAGCCTACGAGCAGTACTTC.

The V and J genes are TRBV29-1 and TRBJ2-1, with 7 bases identical to TRBD1. From germline, CDR1 is SQVTM and CDR2 ANQGSEA. The CDR3 spans 11 residues. J was trimmed by 8 bases and V by 7 bases; bases with no gene match: 5. The CDR3 region is CSAVTGYEQFF. In nucleotides, the CDR3 is TGCAGCGCCGTGACAGGGTATGAGCAGTTCTTC.

The chain uses TRBV13 and TRBJ1-1, with 11 bases fitting TRBD1. V gave up 5 bases and J gave up 10 bases; unmatched junction bases: 6. This CDR3 comprises 13 residues. Germline V lookup: CDR1 PRHDT, CDR2 FYEKMQ (reference sequence). The CDR3 nucleotides read TGTGCCAGCAGCGCGGGACAGGGGGGGGGAGCTTTCTTT. This sequence encodes CASSAGQGGGAFF. The full variable domain, rest sourced from reference TRBV13 and TRBJ1-1, is AAGVIQSPRHLIKEKRETATLKCYPIPRHDTVYWYQQGPGQDPQFLISFYEKMQSDKGSIPDRFSAQQFSDYHSELNMSSLELGDSALYFCASSAGQGGGAFFGQGTRLTVV.

A single count supports this clonotype. This chain links TRBV29-1 with TRBJ2-7; 10 bases map to TRBD1. J lost 2 bases, V lost 6 bases, and 7 bases had no gene match. Germline V lookup: CDR1 SQVTM, CDR2 ANQGSEA. CDR3 size: 14 residues. This CDR3 is CSVAGQGVAYEQYF. CDR3 coding DNA: TGCAGCGTCGCCGGACAGGGGGTTGCCTACGAGCAGTACTTC.

J is TRBJ2-1 and V is TRBV20-1; 10 nucleotides line up with TRBD2. The CDR3 extends over 13 amino acids. J was trimmed by 8 bases and V by 6 bases; bases with no gene match: 7. Germline V gene data show CDR1 as DFQATT and CDR2 as SNEGSKA (reference sequence). The CDR3 DNA is TGCAGTGCGTCTCTAGCGGGAGTGGATGAGCAGTTCTTC. Translating it yields CSASLAGVDEQFF.